The clone carrying this TCR beta chain has a single count. Trimming removed 1 base at V and 0 bases at J, with 16 bases between. The CDR3 extends over 17 amino acids. CDR1 and CDR2 from the germline V gene are SGHTA and FQGTGA. This sample was included in a study of T cell responses to AZD1222 COVID-19 vaccine. Repertoires were generated with immunoSEQ multiplex PCR, while TCRdb's copy carries only in-frame clones and drops some. Among 140,000 to 150,000 clones listed, 70% to 90% were seen once. The receptor's source is an adult in good health. The genes are TRBV7-3 and TRBJ2-7, with D maybe TRBD2 (6 bases). This material consisted of peripheral blood, taken on day 0 of AZD1222 vaccination. The CDR3 DNA sequence: TGTGCCAGCAGCTTAAAGAAGTGGCGGGGACCCTCCTACGAGCAGTACTTC. Protein: CASSLKKWRGPSYEQYF.